This record covers a single T cell receptor (beta chain). Its matching antigen is unknown. Described treatment: approximately nine-day PBMC culture with coronavirus spike peptide pools or control peptides (ViraFEST assay). These CD4+ T cells came from an unexposed donor, sampled before the COVID-19 pandemic (2011-2018). Each well received two million PBMCs, cultured with roughly 9.6 IU/ml IL-2 and approximately 10 ug/ml peptide pools. A negative selection step was used to isolate CD4+ T cells once culture had run for 10 to 11 days. Unexposed donors' CD4+ T cells were tested against SARS-CoV-2 S/N and four cold-coronavirus spikes when cell numbers allowed. V gave up 1 base and J gave up 3 bases, with 10 bases separating them. CDR1 is SNHLY and CDR2 is FYNNEI in the germline V gene. This CDR3 spans 14 amino acids. These data come from a study of vaccination and CD4 T cells after COVID-19. Sequence data for DNA of cultured CD4+ T cells were generated by the Oncomine TCR Beta short-read assay. Someone extracted genomic DNA from cultured CD4+ T cells. TCRdb ran MiXCR on the PCR reads and lists one entry per CDR3 protein. The repertoire holds 9,500 or so distinct CDR3 sequences, with around 37% as singletons.

Study-wide findings and caveats: There was no significant change from around 20 to 38 median reactive clonotypes.

Sequencing was performed on CD4+ T cells from blood, cultured in vitro. The rearrangement links TRBV2 to TRBJ2-7; TRBD1 might be the D (5 bases). The receptor's source is a human donor in good health. This CDR3 reads CASSEEGVSYEQYF. CDR3 nucleotide sequence: TGTGCCAGCAGTGAAGAAGGGGTGAGCTACGAGCAGTACTTC.